These T cell receptor beta chains were read from a single sample in a study of blood T cell repertoires in COVID-19. TCRdb's table, derived via immunoSEQ multiplex PCR, lists solely in-frame clones and lacks some. The table has 250,000 to 350,000 clones, roughly nine tenths seen once; the top ten hold around 2.5%. Sequencing used PBMCs or T cells enriched from blood (not recorded which). These receptors were collected from a man aged 55 to 69 who had recovered from COVID-19. Both conserved end residues are part of each CDR3. The order of the fields is clone size, J gene, D gene, V gene, CDR3 protein, CDR3 DNA. The D gene is left open where the match is weak. Clone size appears in some rows only: once, few, many, or a class for an expanded clone.

size: -
J: TRBJ1-2
D: -
V: TRBV19
CDR3: CASNPGRPVGYTF
DNA: TGTGCCAGTAACCCGGGGAGGCCGGTCGGCTACACCTTC

size: -
J: TRBJ2-2
D: -
V: TRBV7-3
CDR3: CASSLIGGTGELFF
DNA: TGTGCCAGCAGCTTAATTGGCGGCACCGGGGAGCTGTTTTTT

size: -
J: TRBJ2-1
D: TRBD2
V: TRBV27
CDR3: CASRRTSGPPYNEQFF
DNA: TGTGCCAGCAGACGGACTAGCGGTCCTCCCTACAATGAGCAGTTCTTC

size: -
J: TRBJ2-1
D: TRBD2
V: TRBV6-2/TRBV6-3
CDR3: CASSWTSGGANEQFF
DNA: TGTGCCAGCAGCTGGACTAGCGGGGGGGCAAATGAGCAGTTCTTC

size: -
J: TRBJ1-4
D: -
V: TRBV15
CDR3: CATRGSTGYNEKLFF
DNA: TGTGCCACCAGAGGATCTACAGGGTATAATGAAAAACTGTTTTTT

size: -
J: TRBJ2-5
D: TRBD1
V: TRBV19
CDR3: CASSILPGQGVETQYF
DNA: TGTGCCAGTAGTATCCTCCCGGGACAGGGGGTAGAGACCCAGTACTTC

size: once
J: TRBJ2-2
D: -
V: TRBV7-8
CDR3: CASSLADSGTGELFF
DNA: TGTGCCAGCAGCTTAGCGGACAGTGGCACCGGGGAGCTGTTTTTT

size: once
J: TRBJ1-1
D: -
V: TRBV11-2
CDR3: CASSFAGRKNTEAFF
DNA: TGTGCCAGCAGCTTCGCGGGACGCAAGAACACTGAAGCTTTCTTT

size: -
J: TRBJ1-5
D: TRBD1
V: TRBV3-1/TRBV3-2
CDR3: CASSQNLQGRQPQHF
DNA: TGTGCCAGCAGCCAAAATCTACAGGGGCGGCAGCCCCAGCATTTT

size: -
J: TRBJ1-3
D: TRBD1
V: TRBV30
CDR3: CAWSIISGGSGNTIYF
DNA: TGTGCCTGGAGTATCATCTCAGGGGGCTCTGGAAACACCATATATTTT

size: -
J: TRBJ2-7
D: TRBD1
V: TRBV6-5
CDR3: CASKPGQGSYEQYF
DNA: TGTGCCAGCAAACCGGGACAGGGCTCCTACGAGCAGTACTTC

size: -
J: TRBJ1-1
D: TRBD1
V: TRBV11-2
CDR3: CASSWRQGAGAEAFF
DNA: TGTGCCAGCAGCTGGCGCCAGGGGGCGGGGGCTGAAGCTTTCTTT

size: once
J: TRBJ2-3
D: -
V: TRBV9
CDR3: CASSVEGTWGTDTQYF
DNA: TGTGCCAGCAGCGTAGAAGGGACTTGGGGCACAGATACGCAGTATTTT